This T cell receptor beta chain was identified during a study of cytomegalovirus exposure and HLA in healthy donors. Study-wide points: Across donors, sequencing depth was assumed by presence/absence analyses to be roughly uniform. Relative to equally common others, HLA-associated TCR beta chains showed greater clonal expansion in a later analysis. The records held CMV serostatus as the only immune exposure information.

PCR used 60 Vbeta primers and 13 Jbeta primers. The assay was immunoSEQ multiplex PCR, and TCRdb's table has in-frame clones only and misses some. The sample yields under 250,000 clones, approximately 83% seen once. Nominal health characterized the donors when sampled, though unrecorded immune exposures were likely. V lost 1 base, J lost 0 bases, and 6 bases stayed unmatched. Germline V gene lookup returns CDR1 MGHDK and CDR2 SYGVNS. This CDR3 is built from 17 residues. Remarks on this clone: Its cognate antigen is unknown.

Source material: PBMCs. The rearrangement joins TRBV25-1 to TRBJ1-3; TRBD1 aligns across 7 bases. The sequence came from a woman in her 50s in good health and CMV-seropositive. This CDR3 reads CASSESGDSDSGNTIYF. The CDR3 coding sequence is TGTGCCAGCAGTGAATCCGGGGACAGCGACTCTGGAAACACCATATATTTT.